This T cell receptor beta chain stems from a study of blood T cells in healthy people across ages. Study-level information: T cells yielded about one barcoded beta molecule per two cells through template switching. Findings and caveats of the study: CMV infection status of these donors was not known. Long-lived donors carried more naive CD4+ cells and greater diversity than aged donors.

The amount of total RNA extracted per sample was at least 6 micrograms. This CDR3 contains 12 residues. The germline V gene encodes CDR1 MNHNY and CDR2 SVGAGI (reference sequence). The ends were cut back, 9 bases at V and 8 bases at J, with 13 bases in the middle. Worth noting for this clonotype: As yet, its antigen is unknown.

A second PCR, run for about 6 to 11 cycles, used a sample-barcoded 5' primer plus a J-beta primer mix. TCRdb used MiXCR to reprocess the 5' RACE reads, holding one entry per CDR3 protein. The sample contains 1.8 million or so distinct CDR3 sequences, about 39% of which appear only once. The receptor's source is a human donor in good health. Sequencing was carried out using blood. The chain links TRBV6-6 to TRBJ1-4; unclear D gene. This CDR3 is CASRVGNEKLFF. The CDR3 DNA follows: TGTGCCAGTAGGGTGGGCAACGAAAAACTGTTTTTT.